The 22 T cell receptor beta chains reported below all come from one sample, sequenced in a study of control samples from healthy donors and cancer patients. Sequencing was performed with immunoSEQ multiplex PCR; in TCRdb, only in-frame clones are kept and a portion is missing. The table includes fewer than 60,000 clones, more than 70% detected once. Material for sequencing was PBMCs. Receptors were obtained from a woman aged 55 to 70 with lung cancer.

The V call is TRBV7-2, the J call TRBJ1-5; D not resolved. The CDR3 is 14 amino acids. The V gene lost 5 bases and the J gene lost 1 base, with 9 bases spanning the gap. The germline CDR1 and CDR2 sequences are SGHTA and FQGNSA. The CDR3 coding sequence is TGTGCCAGCAGCGCCGGACGGAGCAATCAGCCCCAGCATTTT. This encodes CASSAGRSNQPQHF.

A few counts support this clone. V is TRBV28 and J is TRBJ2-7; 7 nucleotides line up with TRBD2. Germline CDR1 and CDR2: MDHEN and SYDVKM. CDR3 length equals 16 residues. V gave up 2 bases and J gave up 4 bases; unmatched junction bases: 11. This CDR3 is CASSLPGTIAVYEQYF. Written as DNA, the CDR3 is TGTGCCAGCAGTTTACCTGGGACTATCGCGGTTTACGAGCAGTACTTC.

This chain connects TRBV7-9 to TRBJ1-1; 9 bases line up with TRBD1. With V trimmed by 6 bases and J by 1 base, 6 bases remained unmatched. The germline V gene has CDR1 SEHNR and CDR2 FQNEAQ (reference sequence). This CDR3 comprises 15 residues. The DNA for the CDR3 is TGTGCCAGCAGTTGGGACAGGGACAGGAACACTGAAGCTTTCTTT. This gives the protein CASSWDRDRNTEAFF.

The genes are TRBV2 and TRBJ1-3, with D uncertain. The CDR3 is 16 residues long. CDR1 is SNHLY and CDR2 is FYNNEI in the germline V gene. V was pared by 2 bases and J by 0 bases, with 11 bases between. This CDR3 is CASSERSADSGNTIYF. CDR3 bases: TGTGCCAGCAGTGAAAGGTCAGCAGACTCTGGAAACACCATATATTTT.

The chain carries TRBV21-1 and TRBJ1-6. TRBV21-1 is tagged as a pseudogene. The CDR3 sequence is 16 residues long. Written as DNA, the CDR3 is TGTGCCAGCAGCATTGGGGGGGGACAGCAAAATTCACCCCTCCACTTT. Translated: CASSIGGGQQNSPLHF.

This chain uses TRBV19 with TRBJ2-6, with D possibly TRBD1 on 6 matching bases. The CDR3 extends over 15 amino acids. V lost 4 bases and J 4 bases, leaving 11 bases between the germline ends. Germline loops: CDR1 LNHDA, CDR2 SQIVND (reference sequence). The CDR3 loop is CASSKQGAGANVLTF. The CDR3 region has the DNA TGTGCCAGTAGTAAACAGGGAGCAGGGGCCAACGTCCTGACTTTC.

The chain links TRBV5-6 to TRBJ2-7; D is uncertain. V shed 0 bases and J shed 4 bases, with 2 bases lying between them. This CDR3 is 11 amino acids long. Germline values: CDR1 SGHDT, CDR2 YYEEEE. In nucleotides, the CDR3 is TGTGCCAGCAGCTTGGGATACGAGCAGTACTTC. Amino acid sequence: CASSLGYEQYF.

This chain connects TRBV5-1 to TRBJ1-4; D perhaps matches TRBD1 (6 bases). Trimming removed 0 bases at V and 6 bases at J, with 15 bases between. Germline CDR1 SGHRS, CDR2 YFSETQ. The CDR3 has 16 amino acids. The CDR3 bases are TGCGCCAGCAGCTTGGAGCCAGGGGTTACGGATGAAAAACTGTTTTTT. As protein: CASSLEPGVTDEKLFF.

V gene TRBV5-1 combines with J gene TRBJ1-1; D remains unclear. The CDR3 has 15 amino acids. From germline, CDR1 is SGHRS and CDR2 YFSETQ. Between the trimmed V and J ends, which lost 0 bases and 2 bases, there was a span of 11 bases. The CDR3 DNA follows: TGCGCCAGCAGCTTGGAGGCTGGGGTAAACACTGAAGCTTTCTTT. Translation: CASSLEAGVNTEAFF.

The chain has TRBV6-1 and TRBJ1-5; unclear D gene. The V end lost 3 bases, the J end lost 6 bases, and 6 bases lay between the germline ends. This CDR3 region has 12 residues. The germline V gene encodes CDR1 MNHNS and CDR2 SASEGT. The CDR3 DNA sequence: TGTGCCAGCAGTGACGCCGCTCAGCCCCAGCATTTT. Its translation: CASSDAAQPQHF.

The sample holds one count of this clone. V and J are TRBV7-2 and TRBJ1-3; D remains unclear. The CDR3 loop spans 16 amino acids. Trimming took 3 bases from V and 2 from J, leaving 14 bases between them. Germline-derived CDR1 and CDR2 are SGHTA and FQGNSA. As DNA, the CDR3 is TGTGCCAGCAGCTTTGGCTCCGCCTCCGCTGGAAACACCATATATTTT. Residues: CASSFGSASAGNTIYF. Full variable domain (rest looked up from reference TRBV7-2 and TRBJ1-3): GAGVSQSPSNKVTEKGKDVELRCDPISGHTALYWYRQSLGQGLEFLIYFQGNSAPDKSGLPSDRFSAERTGGSVSTLTIQRTQQEDSAVYLCASSFGSASAGNTIYFGEGSWLTVV.

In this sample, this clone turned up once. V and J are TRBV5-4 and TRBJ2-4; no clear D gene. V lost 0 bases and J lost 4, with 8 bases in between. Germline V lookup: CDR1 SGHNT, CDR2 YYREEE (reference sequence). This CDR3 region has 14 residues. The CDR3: CASSLGQIKNIQYF. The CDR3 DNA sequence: TGTGCCAGCAGCTTGGGACAAATAAAAAACATTCAGTACTTC.

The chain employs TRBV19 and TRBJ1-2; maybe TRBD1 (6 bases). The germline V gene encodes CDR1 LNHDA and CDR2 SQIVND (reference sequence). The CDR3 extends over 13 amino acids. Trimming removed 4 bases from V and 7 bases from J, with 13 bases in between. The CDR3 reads CASSTGSGAGYTF. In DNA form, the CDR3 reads TGTGCCAGTAGTACCGGATCGGGGGCTGGCTACACCTTC.

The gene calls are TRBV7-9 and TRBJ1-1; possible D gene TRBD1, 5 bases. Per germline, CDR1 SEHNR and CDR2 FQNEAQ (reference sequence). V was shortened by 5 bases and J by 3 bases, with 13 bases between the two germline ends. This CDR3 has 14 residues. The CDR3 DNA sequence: TGTGCCAGCAGCCCGGGGATAGGGGACACTGAAGCTTTCTTT. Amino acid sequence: CASSPGIGDTEAFF.

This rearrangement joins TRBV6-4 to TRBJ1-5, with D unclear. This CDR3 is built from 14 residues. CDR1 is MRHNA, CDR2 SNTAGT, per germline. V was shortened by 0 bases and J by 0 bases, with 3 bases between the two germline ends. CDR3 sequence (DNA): TGTGCCAGCAGTGACTCCCATAGCAATCAGCCCCAGCATTTT. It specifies CASSDSHSNQPQHF.

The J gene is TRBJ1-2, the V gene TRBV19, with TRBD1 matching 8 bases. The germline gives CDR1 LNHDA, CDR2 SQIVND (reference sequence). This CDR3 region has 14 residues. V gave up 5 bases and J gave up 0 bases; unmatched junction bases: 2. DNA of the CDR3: TGTGCCAGTAGTCCCAGGGGGCCTAACTATGGCTACACCTTC. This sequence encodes CASSPRGPNYGYTF.

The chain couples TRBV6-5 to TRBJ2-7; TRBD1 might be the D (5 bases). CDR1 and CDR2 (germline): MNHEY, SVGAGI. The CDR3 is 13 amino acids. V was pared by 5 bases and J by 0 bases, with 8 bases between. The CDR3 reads CASSRTYSYEQYF. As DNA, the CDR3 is TGTGCCAGCAGTAGGACATACTCCTACGAGCAGTACTTC.

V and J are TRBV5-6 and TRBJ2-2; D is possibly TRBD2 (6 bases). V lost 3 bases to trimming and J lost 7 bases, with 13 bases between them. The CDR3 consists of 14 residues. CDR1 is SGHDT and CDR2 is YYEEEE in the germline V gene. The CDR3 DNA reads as TGTGCCAGCAGCTGGCCGGGACTCGGCGGGGAGCTGTTTTTT. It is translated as CASSWPGLGGELFF.

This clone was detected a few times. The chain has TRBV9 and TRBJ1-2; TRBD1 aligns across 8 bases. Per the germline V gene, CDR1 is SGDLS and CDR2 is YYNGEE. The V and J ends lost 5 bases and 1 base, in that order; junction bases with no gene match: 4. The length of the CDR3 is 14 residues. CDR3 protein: CASRGTGDNYGYTF. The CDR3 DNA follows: TGTGCCAGCAGGGGGACAGGAGATAACTATGGCTACACCTTC.

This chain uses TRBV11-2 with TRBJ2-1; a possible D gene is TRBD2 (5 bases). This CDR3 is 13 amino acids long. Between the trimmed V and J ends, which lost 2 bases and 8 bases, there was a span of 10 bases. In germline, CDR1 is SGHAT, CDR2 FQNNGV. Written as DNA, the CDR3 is TGTGCCAGCAGCTTAAACGTGAGGGATGAGCAGTTCTTC. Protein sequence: CASSLNVRDEQFF.

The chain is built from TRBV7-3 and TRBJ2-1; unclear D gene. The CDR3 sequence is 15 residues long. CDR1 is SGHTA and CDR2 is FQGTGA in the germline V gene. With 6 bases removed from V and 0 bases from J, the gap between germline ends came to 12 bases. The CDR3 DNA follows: TGTGCCAGCAGTCTAGACCTCAGCTCCTACAATGAGCAGTTCTTC. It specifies CASSLDLSSYNEQFF.

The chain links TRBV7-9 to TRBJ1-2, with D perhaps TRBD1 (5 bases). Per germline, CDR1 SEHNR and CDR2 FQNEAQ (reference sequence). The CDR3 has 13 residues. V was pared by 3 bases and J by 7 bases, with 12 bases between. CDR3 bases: TGTGCCAGCAGCTTGCGGGGGGAGGGTGGCTACACCTTC. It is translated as CASSLRGEGGYTF. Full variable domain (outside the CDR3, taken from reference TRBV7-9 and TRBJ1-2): DTGVSQNPRHKITKRGQNVTFRCDPISEHNRLYWYRQTLGQGPEFLTYFQNEAQLEKSRLLSDRFSAERPKGSFSTLEIQRTEQGDSAMYLCASSLRGEGGYTFGSGTRLTVV.